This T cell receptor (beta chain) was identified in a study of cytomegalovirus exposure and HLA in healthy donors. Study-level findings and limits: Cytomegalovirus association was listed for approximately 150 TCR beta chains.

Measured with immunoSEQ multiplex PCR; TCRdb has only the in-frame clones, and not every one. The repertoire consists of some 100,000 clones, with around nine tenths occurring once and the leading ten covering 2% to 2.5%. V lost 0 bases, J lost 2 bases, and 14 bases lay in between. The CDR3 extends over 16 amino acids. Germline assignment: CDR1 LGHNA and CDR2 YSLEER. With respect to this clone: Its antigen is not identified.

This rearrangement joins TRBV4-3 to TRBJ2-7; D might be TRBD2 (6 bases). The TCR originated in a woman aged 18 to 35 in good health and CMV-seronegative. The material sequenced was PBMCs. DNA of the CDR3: TGCGCCAGCAGCCAAGATACTCGGGAGAGCGCCTACGAGCAGTACTTC. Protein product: CASSQDTRESAYEQYF.